This T cell receptor (beta chain) appears in the sequencing data of a study of blood T cell repertoires in COVID-19. Turning to the study itself: The United States, Italy and Spain were the sources of the acute and convalescent COVID-19 samples. PBMCs, B-cell-depleted T cells, or T cells provided the cDNA or gDNA that made up the material.

Study processing details: Estimation of nucleated cell counts relied on the amplification of reference gene primers. Sequenced by immunoSEQ multiplex PCR; TCRdb stores in-frame clones only, minus some. V, J and clone size are those of that table, while D and trimming were read from the DNA. The sample has 250,000 to 400,000 clones; about nine tenths are singletons. Sequencing was done on a sample of peripheral blood. The receptor was derived from a man in his fifties with active or convalescent COVID-19.

CDR3 sequence reads: CASSQSMGQGHYNEQFF. CDR3 sequence (DNA): TGCGCCAGCAGTCAATCAATGGGACAGGGACATTACAATGAGCAGTTCTTC. The V call is TRBV23-1, the J call TRBJ2-1; 9 bases are shared with TRBD1. TRBV23-1 is treated as an ORF (open reading frame) with a function not yet certain. The CDR3 consists of 17 residues. V gave up 0 bases and J gave up 4 bases; unmatched junction bases: 7.